The entry below describes one T cell receptor beta chain. The antigen remains unidentified. This sample is part of a study of vaccination and CD4 T cells after COVID-19. Study-level results: With convalescent patients, a median about 86% of reactive clones emerged solely after vaccination. Within the convalescent patients, spike mono-reactivity was found in 304 of 307 vaccine-specific clones. Reactive clonotype counts went from median approximately 20 after infection to roughly 38 after vaccination, nonsignificantly.

Germline loops: CDR1 DFQATT, CDR2 SNEGSKA (reference sequence). V lost 6 bases to trimming and J lost 5 bases; unmatched junction nucleotides: 10. The CDR3 spans 15 residues. The treatment was: approximately 9-day PBMC culture with coronavirus spike peptide pools or control peptides (ViraFEST assay). Scientists ran DNA taken from cultured CD4+ T cells through the Oncomine TCR Beta short-read assay for sequencing. It was cultured CD4+ T cells from which genomic DNA was extracted. TCRdb re-called the PCR reads with MiXCR, one entry per CDR3 protein. Among around 13,000 distinct CDR3 sequences listed, 27% were seen once.

This TCR was sampled from a human donor who had recovered from COVID-19. This sequence joins TRBV20-1 and TRBJ2-3; 11 bases match TRBD2. The sample comprised CD4+ T cells from blood, cultured in vitro. The CDR3 protein is CSATAGLAVGDTQYF. Here the CDR3 DNA reads TGCAGTGCCACCGCGGGACTAGCGGTAGGAGATACGCAGTATTTT.